A single sample is the source of the 7 T cell receptor beta chains below, sequenced in a study of blood T cells in healthy people across ages. PCR was performed a second time for roughly 7 to 11 cycles using a sample-barcoded 5' primer and a J-beta primer mix. Each CDR3 protein is one row after TCRdb ran MiXCR on the 5' RACE reads. The top ten hold 10% to 12% of the sample, which has about 1.6 million distinct CDR3 sequences, about 31% seen once. Sample: blood. The receptors shown here come from a woman in her thirties in good health.

This clonotype occurred a few times. V is TRBV4-1 and J is TRBJ2-1; D is perhaps TRBD2 (6 bases). The CDR3 spans 16 residues. CDR1 is MGHRA and CDR2 is YSYEKL in the germline V gene. V lost 4 bases and J 2 bases, leaving 15 bases between the germline ends. The CDR3 DNA reads as TGCGCCAGCAGCCCCGGCGCCGGGAGCGCCTACAATGAGCAGTTCTTC. It codes for CASSPGAGSAYNEQFF.

This clonotype appeared a few times. This chain joins TRBV2 and TRBJ2-1; 15 bases are shared with TRBD2. CDR1 and CDR2 from the germline V gene are SNHLY and FYNNEI. The CDR3 runs to 17 residues. J gave up 3 bases and V 6 bases, and 6 bases lay outside the gene matches. CDR3 region: CASRGTSGGSYYNEQFF. In nucleotides, the CDR3 is TGTGCCAGCAGAGGGACTAGCGGGGGGTCCTACTACAATGAGCAGTTCTTC.

The genes are TRBV5-1 and TRBJ1-5; TRBD1 matches 9 bases. Germline assignment: CDR1 SGHRS and CDR2 YFSETQ. J lost 6 bases, V lost 10 bases, and 14 bases had no gene match. The CDR3 has 15 amino acids. Written as DNA, the CDR3 is TGCGCCTCCAAATGGGGGGACAGGGATGGTCAGCCCCAGCATTTT. It translates to CASKWGDRDGQPQHF. Full variable domain (rest looked up from reference TRBV5-1 and TRBJ1-5): KAGVTQTPRYLIKTRGQQVTLSCSPISGHRSVSWYQQTPGQGLQFLFEYFSETQRNKGNFPGRFSGRQFSNSRSEMNVSTLELGDSALYLCASKWGDRDGQPQHFGDGTRLSIL.

The J gene is TRBJ2-5, the V gene TRBV4-1, with 10 bases aligning to TRBD2. This CDR3 has 16 amino acids. J gave up 1 base and V 2 bases, and 4 bases lay outside the gene matches. CDR1 and CDR2 (germline): MGHRA, YSYEKL. CDR3 protein: CASSQPSGGLQETQYF. The CDR3 bases are TGCGCCAGCAGCCAACCTAGCGGGGGTCTCCAAGAGACCCAGTACTTC.

The genes are TRBV7-8 and TRBJ2-5; 16 bases match TRBD2. The CDR3 loop spans 17 amino acids. V dropped 5 bases and J dropped 5; count of bases not matched to a gene: 8. In germline, CDR1 is SGHVS, CDR2 FQNEAQ. CDR3 coding DNA: TGTGCCAGCAGCCAGGGACTAGCGGGGGGGCCCATCGAGACCCAGTACTTC. Its translation: CASSQGLAGGPIETQYF.

This clonotype was detected only a few times. The chain carries TRBV15 and TRBJ2-3, with D hard to call. V was pared by 1 base and J by 3 bases, with 8 bases between. Germline CDR1 and CDR2: LNHNV and YYDKDF (reference sequence). This CDR3 is built from 14 residues. The CDR3 DNA sequence: TGTGCCACCAGCAGAGGGTCGGAAACAGATACGCAGTATTTT. Encoded protein: CATSRGSETDTQYF.

The chain uses TRBV5-1 and TRBJ2-5; D remains unclear. The V end lost 7 bases, the J end lost 5 bases, and 9 bases lay between the germline ends. Germline-derived CDR1 and CDR2 are SGHRS and YFSETQ. The CDR3 runs to 11 residues. The CDR3 sequence is CASATRETQYF. CDR3 nucleotides: TGCGCCAGCGCGACTCGGGAGACCCAGTACTTC.